The 26 T cell receptor beta chains listed next were all sequenced from one sample in a study of siplizumab effects on memory and regulatory T cells. The assay was immunoSEQ multiplex PCR, and TCRdb's table has in-frame clones only and misses some. The table shows 20,000 or so clones, with about 45% occurring only once. As described, mixed lymphocyte reaction cells underwent coculture at 37°C for a duration of five to seven days. These receptors are not linked to any known antigen. The sequenced material came from CFSE-low (dividing) CD4+ T cells sorted from an allogeneic mixed lymphocyte reaction. The receptor set was obtained from a human donor in good health; the cells came from an allogeneic mixed lymphocyte reaction. Some clones in this sample may be carry-over from other donors' samples.

In its sample, this clone was seen a few times. The chain joins TRBV29-1 to TRBJ1-1; 12 nucleotides match TRBD1. The CDR3 contains 14 residues. Germline V gives CDR1 SQVTM, CDR2 ANQGSEA. V shed 4 bases and J 1 base; nucleotides not matched to a gene: 1. The DNA of the CDR3 is TGCAGCGTTGCGGGACAGGGGGCGAACACTGAAGCTTTCTTT. Amino acid sequence: CSVAGQGANTEAFF.

Worth noting for this clone: At one of its ends the junction is not consistent with the germline gene, which may arise from a read error. The chain is built from TRBV7-3 and TRBJ2-7, with 9 bases matching TRBD1. This CDR3 is built from 16 residues. Per the germline V gene, CDR1 is SGHTA and CDR2 is FQGTGA. The CDR3 spells CASSRGPGQGLYEQYF. The CDR3 coding sequence is TGCGCCAGCAGCCGGGGCCCGGGACAGGGATTATACGAGCAGTACTTC.

This clone was observed a handful of times. The J gene is TRBJ2-3, the V gene TRBV5-4, with 7 bases identical to TRBD2. CDR1 is SGHNT and CDR2 is YYREEE in the germline V gene (reference sequence). V lost 2 bases, J lost 5 bases, and 11 bases stayed unmatched. The CDR3 runs to 16 residues. Here the CDR3 reads CASSLETSLLVDTQYF. CDR3 DNA: TGTGCCAGCAGCTTAGAGACTAGCCTCTTAGTAGATACGCAGTATTTT. Full variable domain (outside the CDR3, taken from reference TRBV5-4 and TRBJ2-3): ETGVTQSPTHLIKTRGQQVTLRCSSQSGHNTVSWYQQALGQGPQFIFQYYREEENGRGNFPPRFSGLQFPNYSSELNVNALELDDSALYLCASSLETSLLVDTQYFGPGTRLTVL.

V usage is TRBV5-5 and J usage is TRBJ1-2; 8 nucleotides align to TRBD1. Germline CDR1 is SGHKS and CDR2 is YYEKEE (reference sequence). The junction had 9 bases not matched to a gene; V was cut back by 1 base and J by 4 bases. CDR3 size: 16 residues. The CDR3 is CASSLSPGQAGYGYTF. The DNA for the CDR3 is TGTGCCAGCAGCTTGAGTCCGGGACAGGCGGGCTATGGCTACACCTTC. Drawing the rest from reference TRBV5-5 and TRBJ1-2, the complete variable domain is DAGVTQSPTHLIKTRGQQVTLRCSPISGHKSVSWYQQVLGQGPQFIFQYYEKEERGRGNFPDRFSARQFPNYSSELNVNALLLGDSALYLCASSLSPGQAGYGYTFGSGTRLTVV.

This clone showed up just a few times. V and J are TRBV6-5 and TRBJ1-1; D gene uncertain. V lost 0 bases and J lost 6, with 11 bases in between. The CDR3 is 14 amino acids. Per the germline V gene, CDR1 is MNHEY and CDR2 is SVGAGI. CDR3 bases: TGTGCCAGCAGTTACTCCTGGTCGGGCGCTGAAGCTTTCTTT. This encodes CASSYSWSGAEAFF.

Sample share makes this clone medium-sized. This chain links TRBV2 with TRBJ1-3; TRBD1 matches 9 bases. This CDR3 is built from 14 residues. Per the germline V gene, CDR1 is SNHLY and CDR2 is FYNNEI. V lost 6 bases, J lost 9 bases, and 9 bases stayed unmatched. CDR3 DNA sequence: TGTGCCAGCAGCCTTGGACAGGGGAGGTCCACCATATATTTT. It specifies CASSLGQGRSTIYF.

This clone was observed a single time. The rearrangement links TRBV25-1 to TRBJ1-1; D ambiguous. The germline V gene encodes CDR1 MGHDK and CDR2 SYGVNS. Trimming cost V 6 bases and J 4 bases, with 9 bases left between them. The length of the CDR3 is 12 residues. CDR3 DNA: TGTGCCAGCAGACCCGGGCGCACTGAAGCTTTCTTT. Translation: CASRPGRTEAFF.

The table lists this clone with a few counts. The gene calls are TRBV19 and TRBJ1-5; D remains ambiguous. This CDR3 is 15 amino acids long. Germline CDR1 and CDR2: LNHDA and SQIVND (reference sequence). The V and J ends lost 3 bases and 0 bases respectively, with 9 bases between them. The CDR3 DNA reads as TGTGCCAGTAGTATGGGTGGGCTTAGCAATCAGCCCCAGCATTTT. This codes for CASSMGGLSNQPQHF. The full variable domain, completed using reference TRBV19 and TRBJ1-5, is DGGITQSPKYLFRKEGQNVTLSCEQNLNHDAMYWYRQDPGQGLRLIYYSQIVNDFQKGDIAEGYSVSREKKESFPLTVTSAQKNPTAFYLCASSMGGLSNQPQHFGDGTRLSIL.

This clone has a handful of counts. This rearrangement joins TRBV21-1 to TRBJ2-7; the table assigns TRBD1, which was not confirmed against the DNA. TRBV21-1 is designated a pseudogene. CDR3 length equals 14 residues. The CDR3 loop reads CASSPRDRGREQYF. The CDR3 coding sequence is TGTGCCAGCAGCCCCCGGGACAGGGGTAGAGAGCAGTACTTC.

V is TRBV7-1 and J is TRBJ2-7; D is perhaps TRBD2 (5 bases). TRBV7-1 is reported as an ORF; its role is uncertain. Deletions cut 4 bases from V and 6 bases from J, with 10 bases between. There are 12 residues in the CDR3. CDR3 sequence reads: CASSFGLGEQYF. The DNA for the CDR3 is TGTGCCAGCAGCTTCGGACTGGGCGAGCAGTACTTC.

The table lists this clone with a few counts. V usage is TRBV18 and J usage is TRBJ2-6; 9 positions agree with TRBD1. V shed 3 bases and J 4 bases; nucleotides not matched to a gene: 10. The CDR3 has 18 amino acids. In germline, CDR1 is KGHSH, CDR2 LQKENI. The chain's CDR3 is CASSPPGQGFRGANVLTF. The CDR3 region has the DNA TGTGCCAGCTCACCCCCGGGACAGGGATTTCGAGGGGCCAACGTCCTGACTTTC. Full variable domain (remainder filled in from reference TRBV18 and TRBJ2-6): NAGVMQNPRHLVRRRGQEARLRCSPMKGHSHVYWYRQLPEEGLKFMVYLQKENIIDESGMPKERFSAEFPKEGPSILRIQQVVRGDSAAYFCASSPPGQGFRGANVLTFGAGSRLTVL.

The chain uses TRBV5-1 and TRBJ2-1; a possible D gene is TRBD1 (5 bases). V was trimmed by 2 bases and J by 6 bases, leaving 9 bases between them. This CDR3 is 13 amino acids long. Germline V gene data show CDR1 as SGHRS and CDR2 as YFSETQ. This CDR3 is CASSFIRGNEQFF. The CDR3 DNA follows: TGCGCCAGCAGCTTTATTAGGGGCAATGAGCAGTTCTTC.

The genes are TRBV25-1 and TRBJ2-3; D unclear. The V and J ends lost 3 bases and 0 bases respectively, with 4 bases between them. CDR3 length: 13 amino acids. CDR1 MGHDK and CDR2 SYGVNS come from the germline V gene. CDR3 loop: CASSDYSTDTQYF. For the CDR3, the DNA is TGTGCCAGCAGTGACTATAGCACAGATACGCAGTATTTT.

The rearrangement links TRBV27 to TRBJ2-2; D gene unclear. V lost 0 bases and J lost 9, with 11 bases in between. The CDR3 spans 14 residues. The germline gives CDR1 MNHEY, CDR2 SMNVEV (reference sequence). The CDR3 region is CASSLSPQAWELFF. CDR3 DNA: TGTGCCAGCAGTTTATCTCCTCAGGCTTGGGAGCTGTTTTTT.

Comment on this clone: Other DNA sequences within the sample encode an identical CDR3. V usage is TRBV7-9 and J usage is TRBJ1-3; D gene ambiguous. Trimming took 6 bases from V and 0 from J, leaving 15 bases between them. The CDR3 sequence is 16 residues long. The germline CDR1 and CDR2 sequences are SEHNR and FQNEAQ (reference sequence). The CDR3 coding sequence is TGTGCCAGCAGTCTTCTTTCGGTCCCCTCTGGAAACACCATATATTTT. Its translation is CASSLLSVPSGNTIYF.

The chain recombines TRBV7-3 with TRBJ2-3, with 8 nucleotides matching TRBD1. The trim removed 5 bases at V and 0 bases at J, leaving 7 bases unmatched. CDR1 is SGHTA, CDR2 FQGTGA, per germline. The CDR3 is 16 residues long. CDR3 sequence: CASSPSGTGSTDTQYF. Here the CDR3 DNA reads TGTGCCAGCAGCCCATCGGGGACAGGAAGCACAGATACGCAGTATTTT.

V usage is TRBV2 and J usage is TRBJ2-4; D call uncertain. The CDR3 spans 14 residues. Per the germline V gene, CDR1 is SNHLY and CDR2 is FYNNEI. V lost 3 bases to trimming and J lost 8 bases, with 14 bases between them. The CDR3 region is CASSETTLGDIQYF. In DNA, the CDR3 is TGTGCCAGCAGTGAGACAACCTTAGGAGACATTCAGTACTTC.

Here the CDR3 reads CASSLLAGWGDYTDTQYF. The CDR3 region has the DNA TGTGCCAGCAGCTTGTTGGCGGGATGGGGGGATTACACAGATACGCAGTATTTT. This chain uses TRBV5-4 with TRBJ2-3; D is perhaps TRBD2 (6 bases). This CDR3 has 18 residues. Looked up from germline, CDR1 is SGHNT and CDR2 is YYREEE (reference sequence). The V end was cut by 1 base, the J end by 2 bases, with 20 bases between. The full variable domain, rest sourced from reference TRBV5-4 and TRBJ2-3, is ETGVTQSPTHLIKTRGQQVTLRCSSQSGHNTVSWYQQALGQGPQFIFQYYREEENGRGNFPPRFSGLQFPNYSSELNVNALELDDSALYLCASSLLAGWGDYTDTQYFGPGTRLTVL.

This clone appeared a few times. The chain combines TRBV11-2 with TRBJ2-6; D remains unclear. Trimming took 0 bases from V and 0 from J, leaving 3 bases between them. This CDR3 region has 15 residues. The germline V gene encodes CDR1 SGHAT and CDR2 FQNNGV. The CDR3 DNA follows: TGTGCCAGCAGCTTAGAAATCTCTGGGGCCAACGTCCTGACTTTC. Translation: CASSLEISGANVLTF.

The chain recombines TRBV6-1 with TRBJ1-5; D gene uncertain. Germline V gives CDR1 MNHNS, CDR2 SASEGT. The CDR3 spans 15 residues. Trimming stripped 7 bases from V and 2 bases from J, with 15 bases between. The CDR3 reads CASTLGNLGNQPQHF. The CDR3 DNA reads as TGTGCCAGCACCTTAGGAAACCTGGGCAATCAGCCCCAGCATTTT.

V usage is TRBV6-6 and J usage is TRBJ2-1; tentatively, D is TRBD2 (6 bases). This CDR3 comprises 15 residues. V was trimmed by 6 bases and J by 2 bases, leaving 14 bases between them. The V gene's germline CDR1 is MNHNY and CDR2 SVGAGI (reference sequence). Here the CDR3 DNA reads TGTGCCAGCAGCCGCGGGACTCCCACCTACAATGAGCAGTTCTTC. Its protein product is CASSRGTPTYNEQFF.

The chain recombines TRBV5-1 with TRBJ1-1; D is uncertain. Trimming shortened V by 2 bases and J by 6 bases, and 14 bases separated the two germline ends. Germline values: CDR1 SGHRS, CDR2 YFSETQ. There are 14 residues in the CDR3. The CDR3 DNA is TGCGCCAGCAGCTTAGGAGAGCCCTCGGCTGAAGCTTTCTTT. Translated: CASSLGEPSAEAFF.

This chain links TRBV6-5 with TRBJ2-7, with TRBD1 matching over 7 bases. This CDR3 has 15 residues. The germline V gene encodes CDR1 MNHEY and CDR2 SVGAGI. Germline trimming cut 5 bases from V and 2 bases from J; bases unmatched to any gene: 9. The CDR3 DNA follows: TGTGCCAGCAGTCCGGGGACAGAGCTCACCTACGAGCAGTACTTC. Its protein is CASSPGTELTYEQYF.

Only a few counts were recorded for this clone. The CDR3 here is CASSITGSGANVLTF. The CDR3 region has the DNA TGTGCCAGCAGCATAACAGGTTCTGGGGCCAACGTCCTGACTTTC. The chain is built from TRBV7-6 and TRBJ2-6; maybe TRBD1 (5 bases). The CDR3 covers 15 residues. V lost 5 bases, J lost 1 base, and 9 bases lay in between. CDR1 is SGHVS, CDR2 FNYEAQ, per germline.

Note on this clone: No conserved phenylalanine or tryptophan ends this CDR3, so it is likely a read error. It is unclear where the CDR3 begins or ends on the DNA, so no DNA is shown, and the CDR3 is as TCRdb lists it. The chain couples TRBV6-6 to TRBJ2-7; the D call in the table, TRBD2, was not verified against the DNA. Germline V gene data show CDR1 as MNHNY and CDR2 as SVGAGI (reference sequence). The CDR3 length equals 13 residues, ends included. The CDR3 is CASSYYGAPTSSI.

The chain has TRBV10-1 and TRBJ2-5; possibly TRBD1 for D (5 bases). TRBJ2-7 matches the DNA end more closely, so the J call is doubtful. Germline lookup yields CDR1 WNHNN and CDR2 SYGVQD (reference sequence). CDR3 length: 16 residues. The CDR3 reads CASSESRPEITGEQYF. The CDR3, as DNA: TGCGCCAGCAGTGAGTCCCGCCCGGAGATAACAGGCGAGCAGTACTTC.